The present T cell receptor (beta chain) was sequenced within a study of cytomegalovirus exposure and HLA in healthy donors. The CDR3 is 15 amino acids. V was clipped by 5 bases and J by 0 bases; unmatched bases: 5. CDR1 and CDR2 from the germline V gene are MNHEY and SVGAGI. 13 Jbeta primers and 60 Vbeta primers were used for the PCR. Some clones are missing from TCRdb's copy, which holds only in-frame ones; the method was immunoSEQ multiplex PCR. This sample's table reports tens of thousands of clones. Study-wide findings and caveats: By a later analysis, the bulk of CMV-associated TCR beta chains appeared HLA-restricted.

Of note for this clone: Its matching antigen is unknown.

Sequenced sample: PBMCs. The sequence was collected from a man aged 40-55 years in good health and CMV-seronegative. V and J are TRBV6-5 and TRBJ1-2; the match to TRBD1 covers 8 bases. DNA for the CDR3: TGTGCCAGCAGTAGGGACAGGAAATCTAACTATGGCTACACCTTC. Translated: CASSRDRKSNYGYTF.